These T cell receptor beta chains were read from a single sample in a study of T cell responses to AZD1222 COVID-19 vaccine. Sequenced by immunoSEQ multiplex PCR; TCRdb stores in-frame clones only, minus some. Seen here are 100,000 to 150,000 clones, more than 75% observed once, and the top ten hold approximately 1.1%. The material was peripheral blood, obtained on day 0 of AZD1222 vaccination. The receptors originated from an adult in good health. Each CDR3 is given with its conserved first and last residue. Where a row states a size, it is once, few, many or the class of an expanded clone; other rows omit it.

V	size	J	CDR3
TRBV5-1	-	TRBJ1-2	CASSLGEPGYGYTF
TRBV27	-	TRBJ1-2	CASSPGQGVDSAGYTF
TRBV7-6	-	TRBJ2-5	CASSFSGGGLETQYF
TRBV4-1	-	TRBJ1-1	CASFGGRVSDTEAFF
TRBV4-1	-	TRBJ1-6	CASSQGAGGFNSPLHF
TRBV5-1	-	TRBJ2-3	CASSPGPTVLTDTQYF
TRBV7-6	-	TRBJ1-1	CASSLGQGNIGTEAFF
TRBV11-2	-	TRBJ1-6	CASSLAAGTSFNSPLHF
TRBV5-6	-	TRBJ1-2	CASSPGFGRGNYGYTF
TRBV19	-	TRBJ2-1	CASSTSGGSDEQFF
TRBV6-5	-	TRBJ2-3	CASSYSGVPTDTQYF
TRBV9	-	TRBJ1-1	CASSPEGTANTEAFF
TRBV9	-	TRBJ1-3	CASSDWFQGTAGNTIYF
TRBV2	-	TRBJ1-3	CASSEWGVPGNTIYF
TRBV19	few	TRBJ2-1	CASRNSGGANEQFF
TRBV6-5	-	TRBJ1-1	CASSPPLNTEAFF
TRBV5-1	once	TRBJ2-7	CASSSAPHEQYF
TRBV19	-	TRBJ1-4	CASSIRGEKLFF
TRBV7-9	-	TRBJ1-5	CASSTGGSNQPQHF
TRBV18	-	TRBJ1-4	CASSRSLGNEKLFF
TRBV5-1	-	TRBJ1-6	CASSLSMQDVYSPLHF
TRBV3-1/TRBV3-2	-	TRBJ2-5	CASSDRTEQETQYF
TRBV3-1/TRBV3-2	-	TRBJ2-1	CASSRRPLAGRVSEQFF
TRBV9	-	TRBJ1-4	CASSEVDRASEKLFF
TRBV18	-	TRBJ2-3	CASSPTTATDTQYF
TRBV25-1	-	TRBJ1-1	CASSEYGTVNTEAFF
TRBV7-9	-	TRBJ2-7	CASSQAGLAGGRYEQYF
TRBV4-3	-	TRBJ1-1	CASSQAAFTEAFF
TRBV20-1	once	TRBJ2-7	CSASGGRYPSYEQYF
TRBV19	-	TRBJ1-3	CASRLLSSGNTIYF
TRBV24-1	-	TRBJ1-2	CATSDPSDGYTF
TRBV9	-	TRBJ2-7	CASRNPNPGEGDHYEQYF
TRBV4-3	-	TRBJ2-7	CASSKGGRIGWEQYF
TRBV5-4	-	TRBJ1-2	CASSSTGEGHGYTF
TRBV19	-	TRBJ1-1	CASSPGPYRMNTEAFF
TRBV19	-	TRBJ1-6	CASGTGNNSPLHF
TRBV5-1	-	TRBJ1-6	CASSESRAQGSPLHF
TRBV9	-	TRBJ1-2	CASSDPGGVRNYGYTF
TRBV18	-	TRBJ2-7	CASSPRTGLDEQYF
TRBV21-1	-	TRBJ1-3	CASRPTGGGNTIYF
TRBV4-2	-	TRBJ1-5	CASSRSPGPAGGPQHF
TRBV7-8	-	TRBJ1-2	CASSLAGQGYGYTF
TRBV5-1	-	TRBJ1-1	CASSATGDSRTEAFF
TRBV7-9	-	TRBJ2-7	CASSSGQGEAYEQYF
TRBV5-1	-	TRBJ1-1	CASGTGGMWNTEAFF
TRBV6-5	-	TRBJ2-5	CASSTGLAGGETQYF
TRBV19	few	TRBJ1-1	CASSIGQGRTEAFF
TRBV6-2/TRBV6-3	-	TRBJ1-1	CASSYPQLTEAFF
TRBV4-2	-	TRBJ2-2	CASSQFHDRGDTGELFF
TRBV4-1	once	TRBJ2-3	CASSHPVSADTQYF
TRBV7-2	-	TRBJ1-2	CASSSRQMIYGYTF
TRBV5-1	few	TRBJ2-2	CASSSFGELFF
TRBV6-5	-	TRBJ2-7	CASSLTRGGLGEQYF
TRBV10-3	-	TRBJ2-5	CAISDLETQYF